The clone carrying this T cell receptor beta chain has just a few counts. Its specificity is not known. These data come from a study of CD8 T cells in ankylosing spondylitis. Study-wide points: Seemingly distinctive of ankylosing spondylitis blood was a TCR beta motif formed by eight highly homologous variants. Researchers reportedly found disease-linked clones significantly enriched in matched ankylosing spondylitis synovial fluid.

Germline V CDR1 and CDR2: SEHNR, FQNEAQ (reference sequence). The CDR3 has 14 amino acids. Trimming stripped 5 bases from V and 4 bases from J, with 15 bases between. Construction of TCR beta libraries was performed using quantitative 5'-RACE with molecular barcodes. TCRdb reanalysed the 5' RACE reads using MiXCR and keeps one entry per CDR3 protein. The top ten clones hold 21% of a sample with a few hundred thousand distinct CDR3 sequences, 10% to 13% of them seen once. The source of this sequence is a male donor with ankylosing spondylitis or in good health (not recorded which). The source material was blood, either unsorted or a sorted T cell fraction (not recorded which). The chain is built from TRBV7-9 and TRBJ2-7; TRBD1 is a possible D gene (6 bases). CDR3 sequence (DNA): TGTGCCAGCAGCCCAGGGACACCTTTATACGAGCAGTACTTC. It encodes CASSPGTPLYEQYF. Full variable domain (remainder filled in from reference TRBV7-9 and TRBJ2-7): DTGVSQNPRHKITKRGQNVTFRCDPISEHNRLYWYRQTLGQGPEFLTYFQNEAQLEKSRLLSDRFSAERPKGSFSTLEIQRTEQGDSAMYLCASSPGTPLYEQYFGPGTRLTVT.